A selection of T cell receptor beta chains follows, all from one sample in a study of T cell repertoires in cytomegalovirus infection. TCRdb reprocessed the reads with MiXCR, giving one entry per CDR3 protein. The table has under 150,000 distinct CDR3 sequences, about 10% seen once. What was sequenced was PBMCs. The receptors here all came from a human donor in good health (CMV status not recorded). Some clones in this sample may be carry-over from other donors' samples. CDR3s include the opening cysteine and the closing phenylalanine or tryptophan. A D gene is named only where the DNA matches it firmly. Where a row states a size, it is once, few, many or the class of an expanded clone; other rows omit it.

d_call: -; cdr3_length: 13; clone_size: many; j_call: TRBJ2-3; v_call: TRBV12-3/TRBV12-4; cdr3_nt: TGTGCCAGCAGTTTTCGGGGTACAGATACGCAGTATTTT; cdr3_aa: CASSFRGTDTQYF
d_call: -; cdr3_length: 15; clone_size: many; j_call: TRBJ2-3; v_call: TRBV6-6; cdr3_nt: TGTGCCAGCAGTTACTCGGCCAGGGGGGCAGATACGCAGTATTTT; cdr3_aa: CASSYSARGADTQYF
d_call: -; cdr3_length: 14; clone_size: many; j_call: TRBJ2-3; v_call: TRBV6-1; cdr3_nt: TGTGCCAGCAGAAGGGGGGACCGCACAGATACGCAGTATTTT; cdr3_aa: CASRRGDRTDTQYF
d_call: TRBD1; cdr3_length: 14; clone_size: many; j_call: TRBJ1-5; v_call: TRBV29-1; cdr3_nt: TGCAGCGTGAGGGGACAGGGCTACGGTCAGCCCCAGCATTTT; cdr3_aa: CSVRGQGYGQPQHF
d_call: -; cdr3_length: 12; clone_size: many; j_call: TRBJ1-1; v_call: TRBV7-9; cdr3_nt: TGTGCCAGCAGCGTTAAGAGGACTGAAGCTTTCTTT; cdr3_aa: CASSVKRTEAFF
d_call: -; cdr3_length: 16; clone_size: many; j_call: TRBJ1-3; v_call: TRBV12-3/TRBV12-4; cdr3_nt: TGTGCCAGCAGTTTAGCGACGCGAATACAGGGAAACACCATATATTTT; cdr3_aa: CASSLATRIQGNTIYF
d_call: -; cdr3_length: 12; clone_size: many; j_call: TRBJ2-1; v_call: TRBV7-6; cdr3_nt: TGTGCCAGCAGCTTAGTTGGGGATGAGCAGTTCTTC; cdr3_aa: CASSLVGDEQFF
d_call: -; cdr3_length: 17; clone_size: many; j_call: TRBJ1-5; v_call: TRBV2; cdr3_nt: TGTGCCAGCAGTGATAAAATGACAGGCTATAGCAATCAGCCCCAGCATTTT; cdr3_aa: CASSDKMTGYSNQPQHF
d_call: -; cdr3_length: 12; clone_size: many; j_call: TRBJ1-4; v_call: TRBV6-5; cdr3_nt: TGTGCCAGCAGTCTTAGGAATGAAAAACTGTTTTTT; cdr3_aa: CASSLRNEKLFF
d_call: -; cdr3_length: 14; clone_size: many; j_call: TRBJ1-5; v_call: TRBV28; cdr3_nt: TGTGCCAGCAGTTTAAGGGTTAGCAATCAGCCCCAGCATTTT; cdr3_aa: CASSLRVSNQPQHF
d_call: -; cdr3_length: 15; clone_size: many; j_call: TRBJ1-6; v_call: TRBV7-2; cdr3_nt: TGTGCCAGCAGCTTGGACAGCTCCTATAATTCACCCCTCCACTTT; cdr3_aa: CASSLDSSYNSPLHF
d_call: -; cdr3_length: 14; clone_size: many; j_call: TRBJ2-5; v_call: TRBV7-2; cdr3_nt: TGTGCCAGCAGCTCCCGGTTCGAGGGCGAGACCCAGTACTTC; cdr3_aa: CASSSRFEGETQYF
d_call: -; cdr3_length: 14; clone_size: -; j_call: TRBJ1-2; v_call: TRBV19; cdr3_nt: TGTGCCAGTACCCCCCTACAAGGCAACTATGGCTACACCTTC; cdr3_aa: CASTPLQGNYGYTF
d_call: -; cdr3_length: 16; clone_size: many; j_call: TRBJ1-1; v_call: TRBV7-2; cdr3_nt: TGTGCCAGCAGCTTAGTTCAGTTCGGCGGGAACACTGAAGCTTTCTTT; cdr3_aa: CASSLVQFGGNTEAFF
d_call: TRBD2; cdr3_length: 15; clone_size: many; j_call: TRBJ2-5; v_call: TRBV28; cdr3_nt: TGTGCCAGCAGTTCCCCCCCAGCGGGGCAAGAGACCCAGTACTTC; cdr3_aa: CASSSPPAGQETQYF
d_call: -; cdr3_length: 16; clone_size: many; j_call: TRBJ1-4; v_call: TRBV12-3/TRBV12-4; cdr3_nt: TGTGCCAGCAGTTTAGCCTTCGGCAGGGGAACTGAAAAACTGTTTTTT; cdr3_aa: CASSLAFGRGTEKLFF
d_call: -; cdr3_length: 16; clone_size: many; j_call: TRBJ2-2; v_call: TRBV4-1; cdr3_nt: TGCGCCAGCAGCCACCAACCGGCCCGGAACACCGGGGAGCTGTTTTTT; cdr3_aa: CASSHQPARNTGELFF
d_call: TRBD1; cdr3_length: 17; clone_size: few; j_call: TRBJ1-6; v_call: TRBV6-5; cdr3_nt: TGTGCCAGCAGTTACGGGGACAGGAGCTCCTATAATTCACCCCTCCACTTT; cdr3_aa: CASSYGDRSSYNSPLHF
d_call: -; cdr3_length: 19; clone_size: many; j_call: TRBJ2-5; v_call: TRBV7-6; cdr3_nt: TGTGCCAGCAGCCTAGTTTCATCTGAGGTACAAACATGGAGGGAGACCCAGTACTTC; cdr3_aa: CASSLVSSEVQTWRETQYF
d_call: -; cdr3_length: 14; clone_size: few; j_call: TRBJ1-1; v_call: TRBV19; cdr3_nt: TGTGCCAGTAGTATTCAGCGGGCGAACACTGAAGCTTTCTTT; cdr3_aa: CASSIQRANTEAFF
d_call: TRBD1; cdr3_length: 15; clone_size: many; j_call: TRBJ2-7; v_call: TRBV4-1; cdr3_nt: TGCGCCAGCAGCCTTATGGGACAGGGGGCTTACGAGCAGTACTTC; cdr3_aa: CASSLMGQGAYEQYF
d_call: TRBD2; cdr3_length: 13; clone_size: many; j_call: TRBJ2-7; v_call: TRBV7-2; cdr3_nt: TGTGCCAGCAGCTTAGCGAGGGAGGGCGAGCAGTACTTC; cdr3_aa: CASSLAREGEQYF
d_call: TRBD2; cdr3_length: 15; clone_size: few; j_call: TRBJ2-7; v_call: TRBV29-1; cdr3_nt: TGCAGCGTTGAAGTAGCGGGGAACGAGGAGTACGAGCAGTACTTC; cdr3_aa: CSVEVAGNEEYEQYF
d_call: -; cdr3_length: 14; clone_size: -; j_call: TRBJ2-5; v_call: TRBV10-3; cdr3_nt: TGTGCCATTCAGGACACCTCCTCCCAAGAGACCCAGTACTTC; cdr3_aa: CAIQDTSSQETQYF